This entry lists 6 T cell receptor beta chains sequenced from one sample in a study of identifying expanded T cells in peripheral blood. Here immunoSEQ multiplex PCR was the method, and the copy in TCRdb shows in-frame clones only, minus some. The sample records about 90,000 clones, approximately 86% being singletons. Input material: blood. All receptors come from a person aged 18-70 years in good health.

The rearrangement uses TRBV30 and TRBJ1-6; 7 positions match TRBD1. V gave up 0 bases and J gave up 10 bases; unmatched junction bases: 15. This CDR3 has 17 residues. Germline V lookup: CDR1 GTSNPN, CDR2 SVGIG (reference sequence). The CDR3 region has the DNA TGTGCCTGGAGTGTATATCGCGGCGTGACAGGGTACTCACCCCTCCACTTT. This encodes CAWSVYRGVTGYSPLHF.

CDR3 sequence (DNA): TGTGCCAGCAGTCGTGCCTATAATTCACCCCTCCACTTT. It specifies CASSRAYNSPLHF. V and J are TRBV6-5 and TRBJ1-6; D uncertain. There are 13 residues in the CDR3. Deletions cut 5 bases from V and 2 bases from J, with 4 bases between. Germline V gene lookup returns CDR1 MNHEY and CDR2 SVGAGI.

The chain combines TRBV5-1 with TRBJ2-7; D call uncertain. V was cut by 4 bases and J by 2 bases, with 19 bases left in between. This CDR3 spans 16 amino acids. Germline CDR1 SGHRS, CDR2 YFSETQ. Here the CDR3 reads CASSTYTAELAYEQYF. The CDR3 nucleotides read TGCGCCAGCAGCACCTACACCGCGGAATTGGCCTACGAGCAGTACTTC.

This clone was counted a few times. The V gene is TRBV6-1, the J gene TRBJ2-2, with D possibly matching TRBD1 (6 bases). Germline V CDR1 and CDR2: MNHNS, SASEGT. V lost 6 bases to trimming and J lost 4 bases, with 15 bases between them. The CDR3 has 15 amino acids. The CDR3 region is CASSPLQGRTGELFF. The CDR3, as DNA: TGTGCCAGCAGCCCACTACAGGGTCGCACCGGGGAGCTGTTTTTT.

This chain joins TRBV15 and TRBJ1-1, with D maybe TRBD1 (5 bases). Per the germline V gene, CDR1 is LNHNV and CDR2 is YYDKDF (reference sequence). With 0 bases removed from V and 4 bases from J, the gap between germline ends came to 33 bases. The CDR3 has 22 amino acids. CDR3 in amino acids: CATSRDRGGSTQITLRGTEAFF. The CDR3 coding sequence is TGTGCCACCAGCAGAGATCGTGGGGGATCCACTCAAATAACCTTGAGGGGCACTGAAGCTTTCTTT.

This clone was detected only once. V gene TRBV7-3 combines with J gene TRBJ1-1; possible D gene TRBD1, 5 bases. Per the germline V gene, CDR1 is SGHTA and CDR2 is FQGTGA. Deletions cut 8 bases from V and 3 bases from J, with 16 bases between. The CDR3 spans 14 residues. DNA for the CDR3: TGTGCCAGCGCTATGACAGCGAAGTACACTGAAGCTTTCTTT. This codes for CASAMTAKYTEAFF.